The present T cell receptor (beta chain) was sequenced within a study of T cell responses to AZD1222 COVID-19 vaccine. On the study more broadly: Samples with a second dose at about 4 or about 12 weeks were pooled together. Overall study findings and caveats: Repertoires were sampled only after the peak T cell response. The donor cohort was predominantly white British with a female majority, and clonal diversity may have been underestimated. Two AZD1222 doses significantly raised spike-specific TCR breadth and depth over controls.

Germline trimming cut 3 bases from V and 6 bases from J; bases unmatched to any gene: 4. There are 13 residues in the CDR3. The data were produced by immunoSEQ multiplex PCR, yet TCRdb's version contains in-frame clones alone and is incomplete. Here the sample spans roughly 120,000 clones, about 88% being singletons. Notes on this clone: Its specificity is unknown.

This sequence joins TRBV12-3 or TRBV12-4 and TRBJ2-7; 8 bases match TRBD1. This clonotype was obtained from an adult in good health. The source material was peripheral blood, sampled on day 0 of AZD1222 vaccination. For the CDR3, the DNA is TGTGCCAGCAGTTTGAAGACAGGGGTCGAGCAGTACTTC. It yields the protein CASSLKTGVEQYF.